There are a few counts of the clone carrying this T cell receptor (beta chain). What it recognizes is unknown. This record comes from a study of blood T cells in healthy people across ages. Study results and caveats: Comparison with aged donors showed that long-lived donors had more naive CD4+ cells and higher diversity.

The CDR3 runs 15 residues. Germline CDR1 is SGHKS and CDR2 is YYEKEE (reference sequence). The junction had 7 bases not matched to a gene; V was cut back by 4 bases and J by 0 bases. No fewer than 7 million PBMCs went into each sample. Combining a sample-barcoded 5' primer with a J-beta primer mix, a second PCR ran for about 7 to 11 cycles. In TCRdb, the 5' RACE reads were re-called with MiXCR into one record per CDR3 protein. The sample has around 780,000 distinct CDR3 sequences; around 50% are singletons. This TCR was recovered from a man aged 35 to 55 in good health. Material: blood. The chain joins TRBV5-5 to TRBJ2-7; 7 nucleotides agree with TRBD1. The CDR3 DNA is TGTGCCAGCAGCCGCGACAGGGAAAGCTCCTACGAGCAGTACTTC. Translation: CASSRDRESSYEQYF.